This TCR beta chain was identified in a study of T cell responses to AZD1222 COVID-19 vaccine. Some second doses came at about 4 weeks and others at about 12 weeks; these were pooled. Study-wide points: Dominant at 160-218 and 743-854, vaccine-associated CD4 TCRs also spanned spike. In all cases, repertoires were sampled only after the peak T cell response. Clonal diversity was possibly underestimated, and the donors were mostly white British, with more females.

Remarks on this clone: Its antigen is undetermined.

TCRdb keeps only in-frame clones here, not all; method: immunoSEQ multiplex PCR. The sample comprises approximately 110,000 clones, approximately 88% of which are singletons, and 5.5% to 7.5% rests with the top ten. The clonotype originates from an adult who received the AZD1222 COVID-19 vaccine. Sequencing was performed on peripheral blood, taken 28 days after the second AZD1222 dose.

This CDR3 is CASSLRDYGYTF. The CDR3 DNA sequence: TGTGCCAGCAGTTTAAGGGACTATGGCTACACCTTC. The genes are TRBV6-2 or TRBV6-3 and TRBJ1-2; D call uncertain. Trimming left V 4 bases short and J 3 bases short, with 6 bases between. This CDR3 has 12 amino acids. Per germline, CDR1 MNHEY and CDR2 SVGEGT.